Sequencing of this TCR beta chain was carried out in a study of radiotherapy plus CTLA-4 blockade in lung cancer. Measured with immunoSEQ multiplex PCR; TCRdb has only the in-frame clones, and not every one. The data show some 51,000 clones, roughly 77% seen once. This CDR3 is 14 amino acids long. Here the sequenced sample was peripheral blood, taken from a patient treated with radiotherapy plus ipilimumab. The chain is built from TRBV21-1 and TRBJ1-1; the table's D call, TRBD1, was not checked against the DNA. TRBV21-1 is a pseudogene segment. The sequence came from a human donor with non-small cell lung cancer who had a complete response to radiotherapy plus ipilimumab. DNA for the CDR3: TGTGCCAGCAGCCGGGGACAGCCCAACACTGAAGCTTTCTTT. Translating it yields CASSRGQPNTEAFF.